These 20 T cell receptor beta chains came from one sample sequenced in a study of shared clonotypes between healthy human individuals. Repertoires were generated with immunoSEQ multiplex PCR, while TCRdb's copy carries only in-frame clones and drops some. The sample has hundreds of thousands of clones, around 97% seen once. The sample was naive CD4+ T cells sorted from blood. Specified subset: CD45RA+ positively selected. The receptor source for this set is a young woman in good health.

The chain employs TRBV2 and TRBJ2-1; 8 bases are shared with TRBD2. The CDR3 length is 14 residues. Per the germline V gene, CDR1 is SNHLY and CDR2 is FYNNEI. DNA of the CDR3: TGTGCTTTCCGCGGGGGGTCCCCCTACAATGAGCAGTTCTTC. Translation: CAFRGGSPYNEQFF.

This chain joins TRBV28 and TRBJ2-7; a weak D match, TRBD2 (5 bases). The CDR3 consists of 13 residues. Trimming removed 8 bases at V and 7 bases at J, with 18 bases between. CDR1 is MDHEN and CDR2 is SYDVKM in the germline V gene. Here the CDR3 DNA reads TGTGCCAGCTTTGCCCAGCCGGGGTTTGAGCAGTACTTC. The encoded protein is CASFAQPGFEQYF.

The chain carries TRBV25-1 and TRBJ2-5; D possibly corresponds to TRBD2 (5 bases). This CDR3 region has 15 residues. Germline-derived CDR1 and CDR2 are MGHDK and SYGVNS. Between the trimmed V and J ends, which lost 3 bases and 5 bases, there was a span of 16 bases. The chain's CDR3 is CASSDAGTVGETQYF. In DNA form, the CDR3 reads TGTGCCAGCAGTGATGCGGGTACGGTTGGGGAGACCCAGTACTTC.

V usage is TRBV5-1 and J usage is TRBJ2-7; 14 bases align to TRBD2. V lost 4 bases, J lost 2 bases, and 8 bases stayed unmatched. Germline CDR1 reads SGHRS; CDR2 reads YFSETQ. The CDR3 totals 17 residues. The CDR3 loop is CASSTGTSGSRTYEQYF. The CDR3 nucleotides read TGCGCCAGCAGCACAGGGACTAGCGGGAGTCGCACCTACGAGCAGTACTTC.

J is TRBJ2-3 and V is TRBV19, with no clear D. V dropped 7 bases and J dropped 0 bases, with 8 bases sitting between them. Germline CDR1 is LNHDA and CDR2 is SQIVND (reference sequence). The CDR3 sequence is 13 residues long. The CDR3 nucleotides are TGTGCCAGTACCGGAACTAGCACAGATACGCAGTATTTT. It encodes CASTGTSTDTQYF.

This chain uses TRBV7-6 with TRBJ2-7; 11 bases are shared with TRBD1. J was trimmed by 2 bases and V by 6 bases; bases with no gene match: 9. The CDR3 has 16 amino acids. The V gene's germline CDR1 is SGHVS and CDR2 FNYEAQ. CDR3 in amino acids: CASSPRAGQGAYEQYF. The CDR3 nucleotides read TGTGCCAGCAGTCCAAGGGCGGGACAGGGGGCCTACGAGCAGTACTTC.

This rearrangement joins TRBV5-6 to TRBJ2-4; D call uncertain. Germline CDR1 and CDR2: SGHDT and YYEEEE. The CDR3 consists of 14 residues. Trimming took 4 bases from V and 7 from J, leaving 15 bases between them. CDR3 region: CASSPRVPRNIQYF. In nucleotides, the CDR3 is TGTGCCAGCAGCCCCCGGGTCCCGAGGAACATTCAGTACTTC. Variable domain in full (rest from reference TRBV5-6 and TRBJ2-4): DAGVTQSPTHLIKTRGQQVTLRCSPKSGHDTVSWYQQALGQGPQFIFQYYEEEERQRGNFPDRFSGHQFPNYSSELNVNALLLGDSALYLCASSPRVPRNIQYFGAGTRLSVL.

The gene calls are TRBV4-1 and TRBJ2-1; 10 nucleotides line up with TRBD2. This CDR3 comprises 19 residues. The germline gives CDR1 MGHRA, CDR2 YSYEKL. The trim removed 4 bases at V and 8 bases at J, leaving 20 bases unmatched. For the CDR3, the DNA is TGCGCCAGCAGCCCTCGACCCCCCCTACTAGCGGGAAGGGACGATGAGCAGTTCTTC. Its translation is CASSPRPPLLAGRDDEQFF.

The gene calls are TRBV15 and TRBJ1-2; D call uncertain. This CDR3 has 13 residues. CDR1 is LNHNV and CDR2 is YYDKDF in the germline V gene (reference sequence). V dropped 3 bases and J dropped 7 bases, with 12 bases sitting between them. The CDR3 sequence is CATSRDRLLGYTF. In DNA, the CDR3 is TGTGCCACCAGCAGGGACCGCTTGCTTGGCTACACCTTC.

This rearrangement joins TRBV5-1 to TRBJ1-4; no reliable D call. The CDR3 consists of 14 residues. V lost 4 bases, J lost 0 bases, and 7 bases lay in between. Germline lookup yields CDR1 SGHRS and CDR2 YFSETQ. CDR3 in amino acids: CASSVQPTNEKLFF. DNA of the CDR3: TGCGCCAGCAGCGTACAGCCAACTAATGAAAAACTGTTTTTT.

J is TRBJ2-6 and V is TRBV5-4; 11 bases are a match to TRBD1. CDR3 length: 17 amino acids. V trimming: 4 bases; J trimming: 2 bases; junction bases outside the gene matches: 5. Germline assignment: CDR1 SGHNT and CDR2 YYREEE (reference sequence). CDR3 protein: CASSPDRGLAGANVLTF. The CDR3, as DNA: TGTGCCAGCAGCCCGGACAGGGGGCTGGCTGGGGCCAACGTCCTGACTTTC. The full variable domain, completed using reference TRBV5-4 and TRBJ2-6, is ETGVTQSPTHLIKTRGQQVTLRCSSQSGHNTVSWYQQALGQGPQFIFQYYREEENGRGNFPPRFSGLQFPNYSSELNVNALELDDSALYLCASSPDRGLAGANVLTFGAGSRLTVL.

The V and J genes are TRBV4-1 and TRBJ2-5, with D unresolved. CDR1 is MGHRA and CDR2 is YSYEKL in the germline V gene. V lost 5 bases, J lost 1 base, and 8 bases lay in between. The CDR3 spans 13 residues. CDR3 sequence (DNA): TGCGCCAGCAGCTTCGGCAGCCAAGAGACCCAGTACTTC. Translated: CASSFGSQETQYF.

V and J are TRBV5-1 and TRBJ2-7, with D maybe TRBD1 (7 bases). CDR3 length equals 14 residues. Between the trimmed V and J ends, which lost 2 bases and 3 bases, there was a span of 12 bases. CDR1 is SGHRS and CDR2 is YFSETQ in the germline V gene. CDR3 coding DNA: TGCGCCAGCAGCTTTCAGGGGGAGGTCTACGAGCAGTACTTC. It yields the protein CASSFQGEVYEQYF.

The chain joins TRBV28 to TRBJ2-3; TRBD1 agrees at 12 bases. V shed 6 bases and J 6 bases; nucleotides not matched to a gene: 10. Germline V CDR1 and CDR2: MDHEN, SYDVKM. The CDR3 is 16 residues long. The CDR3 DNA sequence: TGTGCCAGCAGCTCCCCGCCGGGACAGGGGGCCGATACGCAGTATTTT. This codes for CASSSPPGQGADTQYF.

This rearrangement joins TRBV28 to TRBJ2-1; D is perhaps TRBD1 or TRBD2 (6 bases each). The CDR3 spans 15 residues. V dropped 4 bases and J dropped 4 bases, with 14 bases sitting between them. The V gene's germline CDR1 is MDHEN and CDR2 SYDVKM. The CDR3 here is CASSSSGAMYNEQFF. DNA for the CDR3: TGTGCCAGCAGTTCCTCGGGGGCGATGTACAATGAGCAGTTCTTC.

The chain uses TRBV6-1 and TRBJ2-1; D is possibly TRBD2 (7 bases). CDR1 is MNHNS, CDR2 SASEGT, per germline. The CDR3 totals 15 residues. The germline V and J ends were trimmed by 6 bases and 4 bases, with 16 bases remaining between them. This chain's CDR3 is CASRTGGASYNEQFF. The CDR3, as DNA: TGTGCCAGCAGGACTGGGGGGGCCTCTTACAATGAGCAGTTCTTC.

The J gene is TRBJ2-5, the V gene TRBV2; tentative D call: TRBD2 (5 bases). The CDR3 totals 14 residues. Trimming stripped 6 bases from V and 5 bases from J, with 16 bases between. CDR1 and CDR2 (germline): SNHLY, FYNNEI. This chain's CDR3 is CASSPLVRLETQYF. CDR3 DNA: TGTGCCAGCAGCCCACTAGTACGGCTGGAGACCCAGTACTTC.

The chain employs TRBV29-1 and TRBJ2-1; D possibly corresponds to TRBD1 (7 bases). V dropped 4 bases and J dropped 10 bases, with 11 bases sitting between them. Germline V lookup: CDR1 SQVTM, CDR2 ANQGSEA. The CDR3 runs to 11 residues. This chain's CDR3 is CSVAGGQEQFF. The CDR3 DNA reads TGCAGCGTTGCAGGGGGGCAAGAGCAGTTCTTC.

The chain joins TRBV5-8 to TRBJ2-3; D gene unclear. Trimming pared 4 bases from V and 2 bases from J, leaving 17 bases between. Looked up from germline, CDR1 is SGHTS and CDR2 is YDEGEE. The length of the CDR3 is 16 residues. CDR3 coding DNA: TGTGCCAGCAGCAGTGGACGGACCACGGACACAGATACGCAGTATTTT. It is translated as CASSSGRTTDTDTQYF.

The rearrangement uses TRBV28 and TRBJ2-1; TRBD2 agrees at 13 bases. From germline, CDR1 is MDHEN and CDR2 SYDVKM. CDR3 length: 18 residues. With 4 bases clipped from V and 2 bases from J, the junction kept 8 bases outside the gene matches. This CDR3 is CASSYKGLAGKAYNEQFF. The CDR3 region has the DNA TGTGCCAGCAGTTACAAGGGACTAGCGGGGAAGGCCTACAATGAGCAGTTCTTC.